These T cell receptor beta chains were read from a single sample in a study of blood T cells in healthy people across ages. MiXCR, applied by TCRdb to the 5' RACE reads, yields one record per CDR3 protein. This table holds 550,000 to 650,000 distinct CDR3 sequences, about 26% found once. These data were also reused for a study on T cells of mothers and their children.

Sequencing was done on a sample of blood. These receptors all stem from a boy between 2 and 10 years old in good health. Each CDR3 is given with its conserved first and last residue. D genes are given only for firm matches. Expanded clones get a size class; other rows say once, few or many, or leave the size out.

j_gene: TRBJ2-3; abundance: -; d_gene: TRBD2; len: 16; v_gene: TRBV7-3; CDR3nt: TGTGCCAGCAGCATCGGACTAGCGGGGGGTACAGATACGCAGTATTTT; CDR3aa: CASSIGLAGGTDTQYF
j_gene: TRBJ2-1; abundance: few; d_gene: TRBD2; len: 17; v_gene: TRBV18; CDR3nt: TGTGCCAGCTCACCTATGAGCGGGACTAGCGGGACGGATGAGCAGTTCTTC; CDR3aa: CASSPMSGTSGTDEQFF
j_gene: TRBJ1-1; abundance: -; d_gene: -; len: 14; v_gene: TRBV3-1; CDR3nt: TGTGCCAGCAGCTCCCGGACGGTGAACACTGAAGCTTTCTTT; CDR3aa: CASSSRTVNTEAFF
j_gene: TRBJ2-5; abundance: -; d_gene: TRBD2; len: 16; v_gene: TRBV11-2; CDR3nt: TGTGCCAGCAGTTCCTCCTGGGGGACTACGTCGGAGACCCAGTACTTC; CDR3aa: CASSSSWGTTSETQYF
j_gene: TRBJ2-7; abundance: few; d_gene: TRBD2; len: 13; v_gene: TRBV5-1; CDR3nt: TGCGCCAGCAGCTTGCATCCTAGCGGCGAGCAGTACTTC; CDR3aa: CASSLHPSGEQYF
j_gene: TRBJ2-7; abundance: few; d_gene: TRBD2; len: 15; v_gene: TRBV3-1; CDR3nt: TGTGCCAGCAGCCAAGAACCGAGCGGGAGAGGCGAGCAGTACTTC; CDR3aa: CASSQEPSGRGEQYF
j_gene: TRBJ2-7; abundance: many; d_gene: -; len: 12; v_gene: TRBV3-1; CDR3nt: TGTGCCAGCTCGGGTACCTCCTACGAGCAGTACTTC; CDR3aa: CASSGTSYEQYF
j_gene: TRBJ2-2; abundance: few; d_gene: TRBD1; len: 14; v_gene: TRBV27; CDR3nt: TGTGCCAGCGGAACAGGGGTAGACACCGGGGAGCTGTTTTTT; CDR3aa: CASGTGVDTGELFF
j_gene: TRBJ2-6; abundance: few; d_gene: TRBD1; len: 17; v_gene: TRBV7-9; CDR3nt: TGTGCCAGCAGCTTATTGGGACAGGGCTCTGGGGCCAACGTCCTGACTTTC; CDR3aa: CASSLLGQGSGANVLTF
j_gene: TRBJ2-1; abundance: -; d_gene: TRBD2; len: 15; v_gene: TRBV25-1; CDR3nt: TGTGCCAGCAGTGAAGAGCGGGGGCATGGCAATGAGCAGTTCTTC; CDR3aa: CASSEERGHGNEQFF
j_gene: TRBJ2-1; abundance: -; d_gene: TRBD1; len: 14; v_gene: TRBV24-1; CDR3nt: TGTGCCACCAGTGACCGAACGGACAGGGGTAAGCAGTTCTTC; CDR3aa: CATSDRTDRGKQFF
j_gene: TRBJ2-7; abundance: -; d_gene: -; len: 13; v_gene: TRBV28; CDR3nt: TGTGCCAGCAGTTTAGCAGGCCCCTACGGGCAGTACTTC; CDR3aa: CASSLAGPYGQYF
j_gene: TRBJ2-4; abundance: -; d_gene: TRBD2; len: 13; v_gene: TRBV11-2; CDR3nt: TGTGCCAGCAGTATTGGACTAGTTAACATTCAGTACTTC; CDR3aa: CASSIGLVNIQYF
j_gene: TRBJ2-1; abundance: once; d_gene: TRBD2; len: 14; v_gene: TRBV6-2/TRBV6-3; CDR3nt: TGTGCCAGCAGTTGGAGCGGGGGGACATATGAGCAGTTCTTC; CDR3aa: CASSWSGGTYEQFF
j_gene: TRBJ2-1; abundance: once; d_gene: -; len: 14; v_gene: TRBV6-5; CDR3nt: TGTGCCAGCAGTTATGGTGTGGGCTACAATGAGCAGTTCTTC; CDR3aa: CASSYGVGYNEQFF
j_gene: TRBJ2-4; abundance: few; d_gene: -; len: 16; v_gene: TRBV4-1; CDR3nt: TGCGCCAGCAGCCAGCGAGGGTTATTAGCCAAAAACATTCAGTACTTC; CDR3aa: CASSQRGLLAKNIQYF
j_gene: TRBJ1-1; abundance: many; d_gene: -; len: 14; v_gene: TRBV7-7; CDR3nt: TGTGCTAGCACCCCTATTAAGGGTGACACTGAAGCTTTCTTT; CDR3aa: CASTPIKGDTEAFF
j_gene: TRBJ2-7; abundance: few; d_gene: TRBD1; len: 13; v_gene: TRBV30; CDR3nt: TGTGCCTGGAGCCGGGACAGGACCTACGAGCAGTACTTC; CDR3aa: CAWSRDRTYEQYF
j_gene: TRBJ2-7; abundance: -; d_gene: -; len: 14; v_gene: TRBV14; CDR3nt: TGTGCCAGCAGCCAATACCTCGGAAACTACGAGCAGTACTTC; CDR3aa: CASSQYLGNYEQYF
j_gene: TRBJ1-1; abundance: -; d_gene: TRBD1; len: 15; v_gene: TRBV20-1; CDR3nt: TGCAGTGCTAGAGGGAGTACAGGGGGGGACACTGAAGCTTTCTTT; CDR3aa: CSARGSTGGDTEAFF
j_gene: TRBJ1-2; abundance: few; d_gene: -; len: 13; v_gene: TRBV13; CDR3nt: TGTGCCAGCAGCGACACAGATTCTTATGGCTACACCTTC; CDR3aa: CASSDTDSYGYTF
j_gene: TRBJ2-7; abundance: few; d_gene: -; len: 15; v_gene: TRBV14; CDR3nt: TGTGCCAGCAGCTCCCGGGACTTCGCACCCTACGAGCAGTACTTC; CDR3aa: CASSSRDFAPYEQYF
j_gene: TRBJ1-4; abundance: -; d_gene: -; len: 13; v_gene: TRBV5-1; CDR3nt: TGCGCCAGCAGCTTGGTCGCGGATGAAAAACTGTTTTTT; CDR3aa: CASSLVADEKLFF
j_gene: TRBJ2-3; abundance: -; d_gene: -; len: 14; v_gene: TRBV28; CDR3nt: TGTGCCAGCAGTTTTCCGGGGTATAGAGATACGCAGTATTTT; CDR3aa: CASSFPGYRDTQYF
j_gene: TRBJ2-5; abundance: -; d_gene: TRBD1; len: 16; v_gene: TRBV18; CDR3nt: TGTGCCAGCTCACCATTCGGACAGGATAACCAAGAGACCCAGTACTTC; CDR3aa: CASSPFGQDNQETQYF
j_gene: TRBJ1-1; abundance: -; d_gene: TRBD1; len: 14; v_gene: TRBV18; CDR3nt: TGTGCCAGCTCACCTAGACAGGGGATGACTGAAGCTTTCTTT; CDR3aa: CASSPRQGMTEAFF
j_gene: TRBJ2-3; abundance: few; d_gene: -; len: 12; v_gene: TRBV20-1; CDR3nt: TGCAGTGCTAGAAGGGGGGGAGATACGCAGTATTTT; CDR3aa: CSARRGGDTQYF
j_gene: TRBJ2-5; abundance: -; d_gene: TRBD1; len: 14; v_gene: TRBV7-9; CDR3nt: TGTGCCAGCAGCTGGGGGACAGGACAAGAGACCCAGTACTTC; CDR3aa: CASSWGTGQETQYF
j_gene: TRBJ2-5; abundance: -; d_gene: TRBD1; len: 13; v_gene: TRBV5-1; CDR3nt: TGCGCCAGCAGCACTCCGGGACAGGGGGAGCAGTACTTC; CDR3aa: CASSTPGQGEQYF
j_gene: TRBJ2-2; abundance: -; d_gene: -; len: 11; v_gene: TRBV6-2/TRBV6-3; CDR3nt: TGTGCCAGCAGAATACCCGGGGAGCTGTTTTTT; CDR3aa: CASRIPGELFF
j_gene: TRBJ2-1; abundance: few; d_gene: TRBD2; len: 16; v_gene: TRBV28; CDR3nt: TGCGCCAGCAGTTTATGGACTAGCGGGCAGTACAATGAGCAGTTCTTC; CDR3aa: CASSLWTSGQYNEQFF
j_gene: TRBJ2-2; abundance: few; d_gene: -; len: 15; v_gene: TRBV3-1; CDR3nt: TGTGCCAGCAGCCAAGATATCCTAGTTGGCGGGGAGCTGTTTTTT; CDR3aa: CASSQDILVGGELFF
j_gene: TRBJ2-5; abundance: -; d_gene: TRBD2; len: 15; v_gene: TRBV6-6; CDR3nt: TGTGCCAGCAGTTATTTCCCAGCGGGGCAAGAGACCCAGTACTTC; CDR3aa: CASSYFPAGQETQYF
j_gene: TRBJ2-3; abundance: few; d_gene: TRBD2; len: 13; v_gene: TRBV29-1; CDR3nt: TGCAGCGCTTCTAGCGGGATTGGAGATACGCAGTATTTT; CDR3aa: CSASSGIGDTQYF
j_gene: TRBJ2-5; abundance: -; d_gene: TRBD2; len: 14; v_gene: TRBV20-1; CDR3nt: TGCAGTGCCCTCAGGGGACTAGCAGAAGAGACCCAGTACTTC; CDR3aa: CSALRGLAEETQYF
j_gene: TRBJ2-1; abundance: -; d_gene: TRBD2; len: 19; v_gene: TRBV14; CDR3nt: TGTGCCAGCAGCCGTTCAGGCCCAAGTAGCGGGAGTGAAATTGCTGAGCAGTTCTTC; CDR3aa: CASSRSGPSSGSEIAEQFF
j_gene: TRBJ1-2; abundance: -; d_gene: -; len: 14; v_gene: TRBV6-1; CDR3nt: TGTGCCAGCAGTGAAGTTTGGCAGCAATATGGCTACACCTTC; CDR3aa: CASSEVWQQYGYTF
j_gene: TRBJ1-4; abundance: -; d_gene: -; len: 15; v_gene: TRBV9; CDR3nt: TGTGCCAGCAGCCCCCACGCGAGGCCGGGGGAAAAACTGTTTTTT; CDR3aa: CASSPHARPGEKLFF
j_gene: TRBJ1-4; abundance: few; d_gene: -; len: 14; v_gene: TRBV20-1; CDR3nt: TGCAGTGCTAGAGATTACCGCGCGGTGGAAAAACTGTTTTTT; CDR3aa: CSARDYRAVEKLFF
j_gene: TRBJ1-6; abundance: once; d_gene: -; len: 13; v_gene: TRBV12-3/TRBV12-4; CDR3nt: TGTGCCAGCACTCAAACTAGGGATTCACCCCTCCACTTT; CDR3aa: CASTQTRDSPLHF
j_gene: TRBJ2-4; abundance: -; d_gene: -; len: 13; v_gene: TRBV5-1; CDR3nt: TGCGCCAGCAGCTTGGTTGGGGGAAACATTCAGTACTTC; CDR3aa: CASSLVGGNIQYF
j_gene: TRBJ2-3; abundance: few; d_gene: TRBD2; len: 14; v_gene: TRBV24-1; CDR3nt: TGTGCCACCACGGGACTAGCGGGGGCCGATACGCAGTATTTT; CDR3aa: CATTGLAGADTQYF
j_gene: TRBJ2-3; abundance: few; d_gene: -; len: 12; v_gene: TRBV24-1; CDR3nt: TGTGCCACCAGTGATTTTCTTGATACGCAGTATTTT; CDR3aa: CATSDFLDTQYF
j_gene: TRBJ2-2; abundance: -; d_gene: TRBD1; len: 15; v_gene: TRBV6-2/TRBV6-3; CDR3nt: TGTGCCAACAGTCGTGGAGGACAGGGGGCCGGGGAGCTGTTTTTT; CDR3aa: CANSRGGQGAGELFF
j_gene: TRBJ1-2; abundance: -; d_gene: TRBD1; len: 15; v_gene: TRBV6-1; CDR3nt: TGTGCCAGCAGTGAAACAGGGGGCGGTGGCTATGACTACACCTTC; CDR3aa: CASSETGGGGYDYTF
j_gene: TRBJ2-1; abundance: -; d_gene: TRBD2; len: 16; v_gene: TRBV5-1; CDR3nt: TGCGCCAGCAGCTTGTCCCGCGGGGGGGGTTACAATGAGCAGTTCTTC; CDR3aa: CASSLSRGGGYNEQFF
j_gene: TRBJ1-1; abundance: few; d_gene: TRBD1; len: 12; v_gene: TRBV30; CDR3nt: TGTGCCTGGAAAGGACAGGGATCAGGAACTTTCTTT; CDR3aa: CAWKGQGSGTFF
j_gene: TRBJ1-2; abundance: few; d_gene: TRBD1; len: 15; v_gene: TRBV5-4; CDR3nt: TGTGCCAGCAGCTGGAGCACAGGGGGAAGCTATGGCTACACCTTC; CDR3aa: CASSWSTGGSYGYTF
j_gene: TRBJ2-3; abundance: -; d_gene: -; len: 15; v_gene: TRBV5-1; CDR3nt: TGCGCCAGCAGCTTGGGTACTAGGTTCACAGATACGCAGTATTTT; CDR3aa: CASSLGTRFTDTQYF
j_gene: TRBJ2-3; abundance: -; d_gene: TRBD2; len: 19; v_gene: TRBV7-2; CDR3nt: TGTGCCAGCCAGCCGGTCGGGCTTAGCGGGGCCATGATCACAGATACGCAGTATTTT; CDR3aa: CASQPVGLSGAMITDTQYF
j_gene: TRBJ1-2; abundance: -; d_gene: -; len: 10; v_gene: TRBV29-1; CDR3nt: TGCAGCGTTGGTAACTACGGCTACACCTTC; CDR3aa: CSVGNYGYTF
j_gene: TRBJ2-3; abundance: -; d_gene: TRBD2; len: 13; v_gene: TRBV12-3/TRBV12-4; CDR3nt: TGTGCCAGCAGTTTCAGCGGGGCAGATACGCAGTATTTT; CDR3aa: CASSFSGADTQYF
j_gene: TRBJ2-1; abundance: -; d_gene: -; len: 14; v_gene: TRBV7-6; CDR3nt: TGTGCCAGCAGCTTAGATGGGGTTTTGGGTGAGCAGTTCTTC; CDR3aa: CASSLDGVLGEQFF
j_gene: TRBJ2-7; abundance: -; d_gene: -; len: 16; v_gene: TRBV15; CDR3nt: TGTGCCACCAGCAGAGCAGAGGGTCCGGTTCGCAACGAGCAGTACTTC; CDR3aa: CATSRAEGPVRNEQYF
j_gene: TRBJ2-1; abundance: few; d_gene: -; len: 11; v_gene: TRBV20-1; CDR3nt: TGCAGTGCTAGATCTCTCGGGGAGCAGTTCTTC; CDR3aa: CSARSLGEQFF
j_gene: TRBJ1-1; abundance: few; d_gene: -; len: 13; v_gene: TRBV7-3; CDR3nt: TGTGCCAGCAGCTTAGGTAGGAACGCTGAAGCTTTCTTT; CDR3aa: CASSLGRNAEAFF
j_gene: TRBJ2-3; abundance: -; d_gene: -; len: 15; v_gene: TRBV3-1; CDR3nt: TGTGCCAGCAGCCAGGATAGCCAATGCACAGATACGCAGTATTTT; CDR3aa: CASSQDSQCTDTQYF
j_gene: TRBJ1-1; abundance: few; d_gene: -; len: 14; v_gene: TRBV5-1; CDR3nt: TGCGCCAGCAGCTTGAGGGCACCGAGGACTGAAGCTTTCTTT; CDR3aa: CASSLRAPRTEAFF
j_gene: TRBJ2-7; abundance: few; d_gene: -; len: 15; v_gene: TRBV2; CDR3nt: TGTGCCAGCAGTGAGCCGGCGTTAGCGGTCTACGAGCAGTACTTC; CDR3aa: CASSEPALAVYEQYF